Listed below are T cell receptor beta chains from one sample, sequenced in a study of cytomegalovirus exposure and HLA in healthy donors. Sequencing was performed with immunoSEQ multiplex PCR; in TCRdb, only in-frame clones are kept and a portion is missing. The sample has 40,000 or so clones; approximately 79% are singletons. Sequenced material: PBMCs. Every receptor here comes from a woman aged 25 to 39 in good health and CMV-seropositive. The CDR3 runs from the conserved cysteine through the conserved F or W.

V gene	J gene	CDR3 protein
TRBV9	TRBJ1-1	CASSDSSGLAGGGRENTEAFF
TRBV27	TRBJ1-2	CASSNQGAGGYTF
TRBV28	TRBJ2-7	CASSLGGSFTYEQYF
TRBV15	TRBJ2-3	CATSRGGLAGARDTQYF
TRBV6-5	TRBJ1-2	CASSYEGTYGYTF
TRBV11-2	TRBJ2-1	CASSSRPVEQFF
TRBV19	TRBJ2-1	CASSIDPPAGTLNEQFF
TRBV10-3	TRBJ1-1	CASLERGTMPFF
TRBV11-2	TRBJ1-3	CASSLVGGYSGNTIYF
TRBV19	TRBJ1-3	CASDRRPGNTIYF
TRBV4-1	TRBJ1-2	CASSQDRTYGYTF
TRBV2	TRBJ2-2	CASSLADFIGELFF
TRBV28	TRBJ1-2	CASTRQGNGYTF
TRBV6-5	TRBJ1-3	CASSYSSRGTGNTIYF
TRBV14	TRBJ1-2	CASSLDRAYGYTF
TRBV7-2	TRBJ1-1	CTSSFPGQGASEAFF
TRBV19	TRBJ1-1	CASSMRMNTEAFF
TRBV19	TRBJ2-3	CASSIPAATDTQYF
TRBV5-4	TRBJ1-3	CASSKGQGRGNTIYF
TRBV4-2	TRBJ1-1	CASSQLLGGGGNTEAFF
TRBV4-1	TRBJ2-3	CASSQDSGRGRDTDTQYF
TRBV4-1	TRBJ2-1	CASSRATGSSGSSEQFF
TRBV6-5	TRBJ2-4	CASSYSFLLAKNIQYF
TRBV19	TRBJ2-3	CASNNRGFGTDTQYF
TRBV6-4	TRBJ2-1	CASSANPGTSDEQFF
TRBV15	TRBJ1-2	CATSRDPAGPYSYTF
TRBV7-8	TRBJ2-7	CASSLPSGTRNYEQYF
TRBV6-6	TRBJ1-1	CASRQGLINTEAFF
TRBV19	TRBJ1-1	CASADPFDRAEAFF
TRBV4-1	TRBJ1-2	CASSQGTGAYGYTF
TRBV28	TRBJ2-2	CASSPRTGGYTGELFF
TRBV9	TRBJ2-1	CASSVDGGGYNEQFF
TRBV6-6	TRBJ1-1	CASSRGGRVAFF
TRBV5-1	TRBJ2-2	CASSLDGQTNTGELFF
TRBV10-3	TRBJ1-2	CAISERQANYGYTF
TRBV11-2	TRBJ2-3	CASSLDRRSGADTQYF
TRBV11-2	TRBJ1-3	CASSPRASGNTIYF
TRBV6-1	TRBJ2-7	CASGSSYEQYF
TRBV7-3	TRBJ2-3	CASSPGLALTADTQYF
TRBV11-2	TRBJ2-7	CASSFGLAGTLTYEQYF
TRBV29-1	TRBJ2-1	CSALAGEVVEQFF
TRBV9	TRBJ2-3	CASSPGGSWRTDTQYF
TRBV7-9	TRBJ2-7	CSSSSSLGTSGEQYF
TRBV30	TRBJ2-5	CAWRSRGLSETQYF
TRBV18	TRBJ1-1	CASSPSVGTGGNTEAFF
TRBV21-1	TRBJ2-1	CASISNPGEFLNNEQFF